The following is a T cell receptor beta chain sequence with its context. The CDR3 consists of 14 residues. V gave up 1 base and J gave up 5 bases, with 12 bases separating them. Germline V gene sequence: CDR1 SGDLS, CDR2 YYNGEE. The data stem from a study of blood T cell repertoires in COVID-19. Across the whole study: Nucleic acid was either cDNA or gDNA, and it came from T cells, B-cell-depleted T cells, or PBMCs.

As originally analysed: Counts of nucleated cells, estimated from reference gene primer amplification, were obtained. Assay used: immunoSEQ multiplex PCR; TCRdb lists only in-frame clones, some missing. For V, J and clone size, that table is used; D and trimming come from the DNA. The sample comprises fewer than 300,000 clones, approximately 85% of which are singletons, and approximately 5.1% rests with the top ten. The V call is TRBV9, the J call TRBJ2-5, with D possibly being TRBD2 (6 bases). This clonotype was obtained from a man aged 50-59 years with active or convalescent COVID-19. Sequencing was done on a sample of peripheral blood. CDR3 protein: CASSVHGGIETQYF. The CDR3 nucleotides are TGTGCCAGCAGCGTACATGGGGGGATTGAGACCCAGTACTTC.